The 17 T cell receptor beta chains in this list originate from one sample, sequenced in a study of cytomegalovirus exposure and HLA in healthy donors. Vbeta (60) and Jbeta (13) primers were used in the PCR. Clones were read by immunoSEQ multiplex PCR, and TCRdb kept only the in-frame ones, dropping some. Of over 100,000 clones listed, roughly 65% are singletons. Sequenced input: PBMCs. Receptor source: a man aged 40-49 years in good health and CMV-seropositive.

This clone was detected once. The CDR3 sequence is CASSSGTGLDETQYF. The CDR3 nucleotides are TGCGCCAGCAGCTCCGGGACAGGGTTAGATGAGACCCAGTACTTC. The V gene is TRBV5-1, the J gene TRBJ2-5; 9 bases align to TRBD1. The germline CDR1 and CDR2 sequences are SGHRS and YFSETQ. The CDR3 is 15 amino acids. Trimming removed 3 bases from V and 5 bases from J; junction bases left unmatched: 8.

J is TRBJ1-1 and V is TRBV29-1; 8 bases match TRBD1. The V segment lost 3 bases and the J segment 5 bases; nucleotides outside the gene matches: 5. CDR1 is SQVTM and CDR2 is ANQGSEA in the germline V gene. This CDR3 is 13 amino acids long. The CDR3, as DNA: TGCAGCGTTGAGGGCAGGGGGCGAACTGAAGCTTTCTTT. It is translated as CSVEGRGRTEAFF.

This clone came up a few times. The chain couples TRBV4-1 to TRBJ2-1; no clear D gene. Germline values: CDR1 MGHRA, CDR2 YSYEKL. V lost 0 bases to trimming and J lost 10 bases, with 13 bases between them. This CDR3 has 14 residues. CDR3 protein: CASSQDYHLREQFF. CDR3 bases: TGCGCCAGCAGCCAAGATTACCATCTACGGGAGCAGTTCTTC.

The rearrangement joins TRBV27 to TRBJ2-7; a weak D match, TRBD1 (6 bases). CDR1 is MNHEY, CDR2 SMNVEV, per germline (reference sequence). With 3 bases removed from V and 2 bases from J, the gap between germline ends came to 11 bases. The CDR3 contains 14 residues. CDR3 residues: CASSFQGHPYEQYF. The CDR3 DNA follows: TGTGCCAGCAGTTTTCAGGGACACCCCTACGAGCAGTACTTC.

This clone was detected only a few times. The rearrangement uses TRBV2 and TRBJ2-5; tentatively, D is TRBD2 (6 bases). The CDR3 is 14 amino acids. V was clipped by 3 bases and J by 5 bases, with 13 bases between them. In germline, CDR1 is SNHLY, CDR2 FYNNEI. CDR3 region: CASSDRDWRETQYF. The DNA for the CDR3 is TGTGCCAGCAGTGACCGGGACTGGAGGGAGACCCAGTACTTC.

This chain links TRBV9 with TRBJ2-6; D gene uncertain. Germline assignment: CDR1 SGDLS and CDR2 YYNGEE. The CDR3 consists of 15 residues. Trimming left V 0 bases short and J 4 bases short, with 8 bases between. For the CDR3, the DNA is TGTGCCAGCAGCGTAGGAGGCTCCGGGGCCAACGTCCTGACTTTC. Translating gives CASSVGGSGANVLTF.

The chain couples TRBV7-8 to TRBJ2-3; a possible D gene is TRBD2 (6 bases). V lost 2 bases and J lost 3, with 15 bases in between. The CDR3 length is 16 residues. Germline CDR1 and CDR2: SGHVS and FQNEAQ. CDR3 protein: CASSLILAGQTDTQYF. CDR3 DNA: TGTGCCAGCAGCTTAATCTTGGCGGGGCAGACAGATACGCAGTATTTT.

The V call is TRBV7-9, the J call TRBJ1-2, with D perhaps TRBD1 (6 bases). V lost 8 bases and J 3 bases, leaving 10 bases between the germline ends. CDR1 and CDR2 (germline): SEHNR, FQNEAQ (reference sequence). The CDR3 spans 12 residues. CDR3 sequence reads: CASGGADYGYTF. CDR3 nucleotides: TGTGCCAGCGGGGGGGCCGACTATGGCTACACCTTC.

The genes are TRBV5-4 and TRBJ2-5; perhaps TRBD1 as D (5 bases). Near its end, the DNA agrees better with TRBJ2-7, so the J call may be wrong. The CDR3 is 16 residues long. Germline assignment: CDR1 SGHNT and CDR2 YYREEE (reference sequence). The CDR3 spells CASSRLGQGTVSEQYF. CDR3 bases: TGTGCCAGCAGCCGATTGGGTCAGGGAACGGTAAGCGAGCAGTACTTC.

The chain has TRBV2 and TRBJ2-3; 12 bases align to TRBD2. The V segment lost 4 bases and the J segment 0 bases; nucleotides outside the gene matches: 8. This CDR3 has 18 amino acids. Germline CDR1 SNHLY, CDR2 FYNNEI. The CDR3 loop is CASSGALGTSGSTDTQYF. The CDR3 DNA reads TGTGCCAGCAGTGGGGCTCTGGGGACTAGCGGGAGCACAGATACGCAGTATTTT.

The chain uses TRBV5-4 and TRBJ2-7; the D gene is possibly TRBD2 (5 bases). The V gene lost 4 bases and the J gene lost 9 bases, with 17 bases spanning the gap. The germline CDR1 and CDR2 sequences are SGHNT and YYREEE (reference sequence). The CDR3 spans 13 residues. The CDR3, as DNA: TGTGCCAGCAGCAACGGACTTGCTACGGGGCAGTACTTC. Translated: CASSNGLATGQYF.

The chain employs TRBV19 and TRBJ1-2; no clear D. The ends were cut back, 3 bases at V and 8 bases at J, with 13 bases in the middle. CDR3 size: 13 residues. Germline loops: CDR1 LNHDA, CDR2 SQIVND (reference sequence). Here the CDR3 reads CASSISGVGGYTF. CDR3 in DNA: TGTGCCAGTAGTATCAGCGGGGTGGGCGGCTACACCTTC.

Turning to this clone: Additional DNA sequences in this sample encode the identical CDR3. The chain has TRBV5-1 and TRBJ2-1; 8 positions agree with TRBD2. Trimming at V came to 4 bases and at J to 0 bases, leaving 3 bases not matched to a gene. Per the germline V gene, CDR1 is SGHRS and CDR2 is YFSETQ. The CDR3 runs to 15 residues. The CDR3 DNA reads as TGCGCCAGCAGCGTGAGCGGGAGCTCCTACAATGAGCAGTTCTTC. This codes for CASSVSGSSYNEQFF.

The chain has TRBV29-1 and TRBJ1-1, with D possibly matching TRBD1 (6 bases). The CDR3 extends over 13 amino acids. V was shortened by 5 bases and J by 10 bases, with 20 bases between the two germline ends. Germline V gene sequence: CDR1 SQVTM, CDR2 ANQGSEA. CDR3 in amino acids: CSVTPGAREGAFF. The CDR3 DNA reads TGCAGCGTTACTCCAGGGGCGCGGGAGGGAGCTTTCTTT. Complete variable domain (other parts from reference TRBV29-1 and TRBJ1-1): SAVISQKPSRDICQRGTSLTIQCQVDSQVTMMFWYRQQPGQSLTLIATANQGSEATYESGFVIDKFPISRPNLTFSTLTVSNMSPEDSSIYLCSVTPGAREGAFFGQGTRLTVV.

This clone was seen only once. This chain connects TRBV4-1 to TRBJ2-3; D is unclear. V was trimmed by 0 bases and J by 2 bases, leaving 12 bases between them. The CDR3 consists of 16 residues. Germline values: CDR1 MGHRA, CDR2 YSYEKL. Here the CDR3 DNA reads TGCGCCAGCAGCCAAGATCGAAGCGCCCACACAGATACGCAGTATTTT. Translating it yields CASSQDRSAHTDTQYF.

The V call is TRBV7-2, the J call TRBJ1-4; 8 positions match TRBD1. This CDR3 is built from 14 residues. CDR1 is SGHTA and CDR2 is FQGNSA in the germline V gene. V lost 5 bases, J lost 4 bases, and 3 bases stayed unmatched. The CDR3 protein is CASSRTGINEKLFF. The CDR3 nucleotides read TGTGCCAGCAGCCGGACAGGGATTAATGAAAAACTGTTTTTT.

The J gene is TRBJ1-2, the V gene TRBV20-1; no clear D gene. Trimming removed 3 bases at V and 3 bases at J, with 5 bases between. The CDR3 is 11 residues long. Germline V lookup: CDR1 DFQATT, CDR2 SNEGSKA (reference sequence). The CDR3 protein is CSASIDYGYTF. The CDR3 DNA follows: TGCAGTGCTAGTATAGACTATGGCTACACCTTC.